A selection of T cell receptor beta chains follows, all from one sample in a study of T cell responses to AZD1222 COVID-19 vaccine. Using immunoSEQ multiplex PCR, the repertoire was profiled, and TCRdb retains in-frame clones only, with some absent. The sample holds 120,000 to 150,000 clones, more than 70% seen once. The specimen comprised peripheral blood, sampled 28 days after the second AZD1222 dose. These receptors originate from an adult who received the AZD1222 COVID-19 vaccine. Each CDR3 is given with its conserved first and last residue. A D gene is named only where the DNA matches it firmly.

D	V	J	CDR3
.	TRBV4-2	TRBJ2-5	CASSRAGTEETQYF
.	TRBV16	TRBJ2-4	CASSQEGTKYF
TRBD1	TRBV10-3	TRBJ2-3	CAISRGGASSTDTQYF
.	TRBV12-5	TRBJ1-5	CASSPDGWQPQHF
.	TRBV2	TRBJ1-1	CASSWTLNTEAFF
TRBD2	TRBV19	TRBJ2-3	CASSLGTSGADTQYF
.	TRBV11-3	TRBJ1-1	CASSPRFEGLNTEAFF
TRBD2	TRBV10-3	TRBJ2-1	CAISGTRSRNEQFF
.	TRBV28	TRBJ2-1	CASSVGRGYNEQFF
TRBD1	TRBV28	TRBJ2-7	CASSWDSTHEQYF
.	TRBV10-2	TRBJ1-2	CASSESLRGYTF
.	TRBV28	TRBJ1-1	CASSDSNTEAFF
TRBD1	TRBV10-3	TRBJ2-7	CATGDRGYEQYF
.	TRBV7-8	TRBJ1-2	CASSPDITNYGYTF
.	TRBV28	TRBJ1-2	CASSFNGINYGYTF
.	TRBV19	TRBJ1-5	CASSSHRIKQPQHF
.	TRBV28	TRBJ1-5	CASVRGDLNNQPQHF
.	TRBV4-2	TRBJ1-2	CASSQDRDGNYGYTF
TRBD2	TRBV2	TRBJ2-1	CASSRLAGNTYNEQFF
TRBD2	TRBV28	TRBJ2-1	CASIPAGGRNEQFF
.	TRBV24-1	TRBJ1-1	CATSSNRNTEAFF
.	TRBV4-3	TRBJ1-2	CASSQDYGTSSGYTF
.	TRBV6-6	TRBJ2-5	CASTPLRTGGETQYF
.	TRBV5-4	TRBJ2-7	CASSLIGGAGEQYF
TRBD2	TRBV30	TRBJ2-7	CAWSVHLGAGGYEQYF
.	TRBV21-1	TRBJ2-1	CASSKAWRGVIPPNEQFF
.	TRBV7-2	TRBJ1-2	CASTADRYGYTF
.	TRBV7-9	TRBJ1-1	CASSLSGVTEAFF
.	TRBV2	TRBJ1-2	CASCRAPTREGYTF
.	TRBV11-2	TRBJ2-3	CASSLVQGQRGTDTQYF
.	TRBV10-3	TRBJ1-2	CAITTSRQGRYGYTF
TRBD1	TRBV5-4	TRBJ1-2	CASSLQGTNYGYTF
.	TRBV7-9	TRBJ2-5	CASSFGHQETQYF
TRBD1	TRBV5-1	TRBJ1-1	CASSQYTGDTEAFF
.	TRBV30	TRBJ1-2	CAWSLSPNYGYTF
.	TRBV2	TRBJ1-1	CASSVMVGSTEAFF
TRBD1	TRBV19	TRBJ1-1	CASSIAGAGGSEAFF